The 10 T cell receptor beta chains reported below all come from one sample, sequenced in a study of blood T cell repertoires in COVID-19. Profiled with immunoSEQ multiplex PCR; TCRdb holds only in-frame clones, not every one. Here the sample spans roughly 260,000 clones, approximately 86% being singletons. The sample comprised PBMCs or T cells enriched from blood (not recorded which). The receptors stem from a woman aged 30 to 39 with acute COVID-19.

This clone was observed once. This rearrangement joins TRBV12-3 or TRBV12-4 to TRBJ1-2, with D unresolved. The V end was cut by 7 bases, the J end by 6 bases, with 12 bases between. The CDR3 sequence is 12 residues long. The CDR3 coding sequence is TGTGCCAGCACCTTTACTCAGGATGGCTACACCTTC. Protein sequence: CASTFTQDGYTF.

The chain couples TRBV18 to TRBJ1-2, with 8 bases identical to TRBD1. Germline CDR1 KGHSH, CDR2 LQKENI. J lost 4 bases, V lost 3 bases, and 7 bases had no gene match. The CDR3 extends over 15 amino acids. CDR3 protein: CASSPPGTGSYGYTF. The CDR3 DNA is TGTGCCAGCTCACCTCCGGGGACAGGATCCTATGGCTACACCTTC.

The CDR3 reads CASSLAGDSQGYTF. The CDR3 DNA sequence: TGTGCCAGCAGCTTAGCCGGGGACAGCCAAGGCTACACCTTC. The chain joins TRBV11-2 to TRBJ1-2, with 7 bases identical to TRBD1. The V gene end was trimmed by 1 base and the J gene end by 8 bases; junction bases not matched to a gene: 7. Germline lookup yields CDR1 SGHAT and CDR2 FQNNGV. This CDR3 is built from 14 residues.

The chain is built from TRBV23-1 and TRBJ1-5, with no clear D. TRBV23-1 is an open reading frame, and its role is uncertain. There are 16 residues in the CDR3. Between the trimmed V and J ends, which lost 0 bases and 2 bases, there was a span of 11 bases. The CDR3 region has the DNA TGCGCCAGCAGTCAATCACGCATGGGAGGCAATCAGCCCCAGCATTTT. Protein product: CASSQSRMGGNQPQHF.

This sequence joins TRBV5-1 and TRBJ2-2; 7 bases are shared with TRBD2. The CDR3 is 18 amino acids. The junction had 13 bases not matched to a gene; V was cut back by 5 bases and J by 0 bases. CDR1 is SGHRS, CDR2 YFSETQ, per germline. Here the CDR3 reads CASSSGLQVTSNTGELFF. DNA of the CDR3: TGCGCCAGCAGTTCGGGACTACAGGTGACTTCGAACACCGGGGAGCTGTTTTTT.

V usage is TRBV6-5 and J usage is TRBJ2-7; the match to TRBD1 covers 9 bases. CDR3 length: 14 amino acids. After removal of 6 bases from V and 2 bases from J, the junction contained 5 bases not matched to a gene. Germline CDR1 reads MNHEY; CDR2 reads SVGAGI. The CDR3 DNA reads as TGTGCCAGCAGACCGGGACAGGGAACCTACGAGCAGTACTTC. Its protein product is CASRPGQGTYEQYF.

The chain employs TRBV29-1 and TRBJ2-1; tentatively, D is TRBD1 (6 bases). Trimming removed 5 bases from V and 5 bases from J, with 10 bases in between. There are 12 residues in the CDR3. Per germline, CDR1 SQVTM and CDR2 ANQGSEA. The CDR3 sequence: CSVLDSHNEQFF. The DNA of the CDR3 is TGCAGCGTTCTGGACAGTCACAATGAGCAGTTCTTC.

This chain joins TRBV10-3 and TRBJ2-7, with 11 bases aligning to TRBD1. CDR1 ENHRY and CDR2 SYGVKD come from the germline V gene. The junction had 4 bases not matched to a gene; V was cut back by 0 bases and J by 3 bases. The CDR3 is 16 residues long. The DNA for the CDR3 is TGTGCCATCAGTGAGTCTGGGACAGGGGGTTTCTACGAGCAGTACTTC. It specifies CAISESGTGGFYEQYF.

The CDR3 coding sequence is TGTGCCAGTGCATACAGGGGAGGCGAGCAGTACTTC. Translation: CASAYRGGEQYF. The chain carries TRBV19 and TRBJ2-7, with D tentatively TRBD1 (7 bases). Trimming pared 8 bases from V and 6 bases from J, leaving 14 bases between. This CDR3 contains 12 residues. From germline, CDR1 is LNHDA and CDR2 SQIVND (reference sequence).

This chain uses TRBV5-1 with TRBJ2-7, with 10 bases identical to TRBD2. The CDR3 extends over 16 amino acids. The V and J ends lost 3 bases and 7 bases, in that order; junction bases with no gene match: 13. Germline V gene sequence: CDR1 SGHRS, CDR2 YFSETQ. The CDR3 DNA is TGCGCCAGCAGCTCCTATAATAGCGGGGGGCCCTCAGAGCAGTACTTC. Encoded protein: CASSSYNSGGPSEQYF.